The clone carrying this TCR beta chain appeared once. Its antigen is unknown. This entry comes from a study of cytomegalovirus exposure and HLA in healthy donors. Study as a whole: Earlier work reported 110 million or so unique TCR beta sequences from about 179 million T cells.

The CDR3 runs to 14 residues. CDR1 and CDR2 from the germline V gene are KGHSH and LQKENI. Trimming removed 0 bases from V and 2 bases from J, with 8 bases in between. Findings and limits, study-wide: In a later analysis, donors in an Asian-associated ancestry cluster reportedly had fewer N-insertions in productive TCRs than the cohort mean. Another analysis was done later, and it associated fewer than 20,000 TCR beta sequences with HLA alleles at 0.05 false discovery rate.

The PCR contained 60 Vbeta and 13 Jbeta primers. The table came from immunoSEQ multiplex PCR; TCRdb's copy has only in-frame clones and leaves some out. The sample lists 65,000 to 100,000 clones, roughly 70% occurring once. The genes are TRBV18 and TRBJ2-7; no reliable D call. This TCR was recovered from a man in his forties or fifties in good health and CMV-seronegative. Sequencing was performed on PBMCs. Here the CDR3 DNA reads TGTGCCAGCTCACCACCGTACACCACCTACGAGCAGTACTTC. Amino acid sequence: CASSPPYTTYEQYF. The complete variable domain, with remaining parts taken from reference TRBV18 and TRBJ2-7, reads NAGVMQNPRHLVRRRGQEARLRCSPMKGHSHVYWYRQLPEEGLKFMVYLQKENIIDESGMPKERFSAEFPKEGPSILRIQQVVRGDSAAYFCASSPPYTTYEQYFGPGTRLTVT.